Presented here are 27 T cell receptor beta chains from one specimen sequenced in a study of T cells after yellow fever vaccination. TCRdb reprocessed the 5' RACE reads with MiXCR, giving one entry per CDR3 protein. The table records more than 95,000 distinct CDR3 sequences, 15% of them present only once. The sequenced sample was CD8+ T cells sorted from PBMCs, obtained 5 days after the yellow fever booster vaccination. The receptors stem from a man between 18 and 35 years old who received the YFV17D yellow fever vaccine.

The chain uses TRBV4-1 and TRBJ2-2, with unresolved D. Trimming took off 0 bases at V and 5 bases at J, with 16 bases between the two ends. Per germline, CDR1 MGHRA and CDR2 YSYEKL. There are 17 residues in the CDR3. CDR3 coding DNA: TGCGCCAGCAGCCAAGAGGATGCTGACCACGGGACCGGGGAGCTGTTTTTT. Amino acid sequence: CASSQEDADHGTGELFF.

This clonotype has ten or more counts. The gene calls are TRBV6-2 or TRBV6-3 and TRBJ2-7; D might be TRBD1 (7 bases). Trimming removed 6 bases at V and 5 bases at J, with 14 bases between. The germline CDR1 and CDR2 sequences are MNHEY and SVGEGT. CDR3 length: 13 residues. DNA of the CDR3: TGTGCCAGCAGAAAATCCAGGGGGGACGAGCAGTACGTC. It encodes CASRKSRGDEQYV.

The chain is built from TRBV2 and TRBJ1-3; D might be TRBD1 (5 bases). The V end was cut by 6 bases, the J end by 4 bases, with 19 bases between. CDR3 length: 16 amino acids. In germline, CDR1 is SNHLY, CDR2 FYNNEI. The CDR3 sequence: CASSPPAGGAGNTIYF. CDR3 DNA: TGTGCCAGCAGCCCCCCCGCGGGAGGGGCGGGAAACACCATATATTTT.

The chain's CDR3 is CAITQALGMNTEAFF. The CDR3 bases are TGTGCCATCACGCAAGCGCTCGGCATGAACACTGAAGCTTTCTTT. This chain joins TRBV10-3 and TRBJ1-1; no clear D gene. This CDR3 is built from 15 residues. The germline V gene has CDR1 ENHRY and CDR2 SYGVKD. V lost 7 bases and J lost 0, with 15 bases in between.

This sequence joins TRBV6-2 or TRBV6-3 and TRBJ2-7, with 8 bases fitting TRBD2. Germline CDR1 MNHEY, CDR2 SVGEGT. The length of the CDR3 is 13 residues. The V gene end was trimmed by 5 bases and the J gene end by 6 bases; junction bases not matched to a gene: 6. In DNA form, the CDR3 reads TGTGCCAGCAGTCTCGGACTAGCCGCCGAGCAGTACGTC. This gives the protein CASSLGLAAEQYV.

The CDR3: CASSYQSNYGYTF. The CDR3 nucleotides are TGTGCCAGCAGCTACCAGTCTAACTATGGCTACACCTTC. The chain carries TRBV7-2 and TRBJ1-2; D ambiguous. The CDR3 is 13 amino acids. V was trimmed by 4 bases and J by 0 bases, leaving 6 bases between them. Germline CDR1 and CDR2: SGHTA and FQGNSA.

The chain uses TRBV11-2 and TRBJ2-7; a possible D gene is TRBD1 (6 bases). V lost 2 bases, J lost 6 bases, and 11 bases lay in between. The CDR3 runs 13 residues. Germline-derived CDR1 and CDR2 are SGHAT and FQNNGV. Here the CDR3 DNA reads TGTGCCAGCAGCTTAAACAGGGAAAGCGAGCAGTACTTC. It specifies CASSLNRESEQYF.

This clonotype came up a few times. The chain joins TRBV7-8 to TRBJ2-1, with D perhaps TRBD2 (6 bases). The germline gives CDR1 SGHVS, CDR2 FQNEAQ. The CDR3 sequence is 15 residues long. V was shortened by 0 bases and J by 7 bases, with 13 bases between the two germline ends. In nucleotides, the CDR3 is TGTGCCAGCAGCTTAGCGTTCAGCCGGGGGAATGAGCAGTTCTTC. It is translated as CASSLAFSRGNEQFF.

This chain joins TRBV4-2 and TRBJ2-3; D not certain. The length of the CDR3 is 16 residues. Germline V gene data show CDR1 as LGHNA and CDR2 as YNFKEQ. Trimming removed 0 bases at V and 2 bases at J, with 12 bases between. CDR3 residues: CASSQDLGRFTDTQYF. The CDR3 DNA reads TGTGCCAGCAGCCAAGATCTAGGGCGGTTCACAGATACGCAGTATTTT.

V usage is TRBV6-2 or TRBV6-3 and J usage is TRBJ2-1, with TRBD2 as a possible D gene (6 bases). CDR1 is MNHEY and CDR2 is SVGEGT in the germline V gene. CDR3 length equals 17 residues. Trimming removed 6 bases at V and 0 bases at J, with 18 bases between. The CDR3 protein is CASSPAVGLSSYNEQFF. For the CDR3, the DNA is TGTGCCAGCAGCCCCGCGGTGGGACTCAGCTCCTACAATGAGCAGTTCTTC.

For the CDR3, the DNA is TGTGCCAGCAGCTTGGGACAGCCCTACCAGTACTTC. Protein sequence: CASSLGQPYQYF. The chain joins TRBV7-9 to TRBJ2-7; 7 bases are a match to TRBD1. This CDR3 has 12 amino acids. Per germline, CDR1 SEHNR and CDR2 FQNEAQ (reference sequence). V dropped 3 bases and J dropped 10; count of bases not matched to a gene: 6. Supplemented by reference TRBV7-9 and TRBJ2-7, the full variable domain reads DTGVSQNPRHKITKRGQNVTFRCDPISEHNRLYWYRQTLGQGPEFLTYFQNEAQLEKSRLLSDRFSAERPKGSFSTLEIQRTEQGDSAMYLCASSLGQPYQYFGPGTRLTVT.

This chain links TRBV5-4 with TRBJ2-1, with 12 bases that match TRBD2. The germline gives CDR1 SGHNT, CDR2 YYREEE (reference sequence). With 0 bases clipped from V and 6 bases from J, the junction kept 7 bases outside the gene matches. The CDR3 runs 17 residues. The CDR3 loop reads CASSLVTSGGRINEQFF. In DNA form, the CDR3 reads TGTGCCAGCAGCTTGGTGACTAGCGGGGGTCGTATCAATGAGCAGTTCTTC.

This clonotype was seen a handful of times. The V call is TRBV6-1, the J call TRBJ2-1, with 10 nucleotides matching TRBD2. CDR1 is MNHNS and CDR2 is SASEGT in the germline V gene. V was clipped by 2 bases and J by 0 bases; unmatched bases: 7. This CDR3 comprises 18 residues. The CDR3 nucleotides read TGTGCCAGCAGTGAAAGGCTAGCGGGGGCCCACTCCTACAATGAGCAGTTCTTC. This translates into CASSERLAGAHSYNEQFF.

Only a few counts were recorded for this clonotype. This rearrangement joins TRBV15 to TRBJ1-4, with D unresolved. CDR1 and CDR2 from the germline V gene are LNHNV and YYDKDF (reference sequence). The CDR3 spans 14 residues. Trimming removed 1 base from V and 3 bases from J, with 6 bases in between. Written as DNA, the CDR3 is TGTGCCACCAGCAGAGTCGGACCTAATGAAAAACTGTTTTTT. Translating it yields CATSRVGPNEKLFF.

V gene TRBV29-1 combines with J gene TRBJ1-2, with 8 bases that match TRBD1. With V trimmed by 3 bases and J by 1 base, 4 bases remained unmatched. This CDR3 spans 14 amino acids. Per the germline V gene, CDR1 is SQVTM and CDR2 is ANQGSEA. CDR3 sequence reads: CSVEGQVDNYGYTF. The CDR3 nucleotides read TGCAGCGTTGAGGGACAGGTCGATAACTATGGCTACACCTTC.

J is TRBJ2-5 and V is TRBV4-1, with D uncertain. CDR1 and CDR2 (germline): MGHRA, YSYEKL. This CDR3 has 14 amino acids. V lost 6 bases and J 2 bases, leaving 13 bases between the germline ends. Here the CDR3 DNA reads TGCGCCAGCAGTGTAGAGAGACATCAAGAGACCCAGTACTTC. This encodes CASSVERHQETQYF.

The chain has TRBV29-1 and TRBJ2-1, with TRBD1 as a possible D gene (6 bases). Germline CDR1 reads SQVTM; CDR2 reads ANQGSEA. The CDR3 is made up of 15 amino acids. Trimming pared 1 base from V and 7 bases from J, leaving 17 bases between. DNA of the CDR3: TGCAGCGTTGAAGGAGCACAGGGTGACCAGAATGAGCAGTTCTTC. It encodes CSVEGAQGDQNEQFF.

This clonotype occurred a few times. V usage is TRBV5-1 and J usage is TRBJ2-7; D may be TRBD1 (6 bases). Trimming took 0 bases from V and 3 from J, leaving 10 bases between them. Germline V gene lookup returns CDR1 SGHRS and CDR2 YFSETQ. The CDR3 totals 14 residues. In DNA form, the CDR3 reads TGCGCCAGCAGCTTGGGGGGGCGGAACTACGAGCAGTACTTC. Translation gives CASSLGGRNYEQYF.

The table lists this clonotype with a few counts. The chain recombines TRBV14 with TRBJ2-5; 8 nucleotides line up with TRBD2. The V segment lost 4 bases and the J segment 5 bases; nucleotides outside the gene matches: 6. Germline CDR1 reads SGHDN; CDR2 reads FVKESK. The CDR3 extends over 14 amino acids. CDR3 region: CASSPWGLGETQYF. The CDR3 DNA is TGTGCCAGCAGCCCCTGGGGACTAGGGGAGACCCAGTACTTC.

In its sample, this clonotype was seen a few times. The rearrangement uses TRBV4-1 and TRBJ1-1; D remains unclear. With 1 base removed from V and 1 base from J, the gap between germline ends came to 4 bases. Germline loops: CDR1 MGHRA, CDR2 YSYEKL. This CDR3 spans 13 amino acids. CDR3 amino acids: CASSQGENTEAFF. CDR3 nucleotides: TGCGCCAGCAGCCAAGGGGAGAACACTGAAGCTTTCTTT.

This chain's CDR3 is CSVEMQGATLNEQYF. The CDR3 DNA follows: TGCAGCGTTGAAATGCAGGGGGCGACTCTCAACGAGCAGTACTTC. The chain uses TRBV29-1 and TRBJ2-7; 8 bases are a match to TRBD1. Per germline, CDR1 SQVTM and CDR2 ANQGSEA. The CDR3 has 15 residues. V was pared by 2 bases and J by 5 bases, with 11 bases of the junction left unmatched.

This clonotype was seen only a few times. V usage is TRBV9 and J usage is TRBJ2-6; TRBD1 might be the D (5 bases). V dropped 1 base and J dropped 0 bases, with 14 bases sitting between them. The CDR3 consists of 18 residues. CDR1 is SGDLS and CDR2 is YYNGEE in the germline V gene. CDR3 sequence reads: CASSVHEQADSGANVLTF. The CDR3, as DNA: TGTGCCAGCAGCGTACATGAACAGGCAGACTCTGGGGCCAACGTCCTGACTTTC.

This clonotype showed up just a few times. CDR3: CASSGLHSLNEKLFF. The CDR3 DNA follows: TGCGCCAGCAGCGGCCTCCACAGCCTTAATGAAAAACTGTTTTTT. The chain recombines TRBV4-1 with TRBJ1-4; D unresolved. CDR1 and CDR2 from the germline V gene are MGHRA and YSYEKL. V was clipped by 5 bases and J by 4 bases, with 14 bases between them. The CDR3 contains 15 residues.

The chain employs TRBV7-9 and TRBJ1-4; tentatively, D is TRBD1 (6 bases). This CDR3 contains 15 residues. Trimming took off 3 bases at V and 3 bases at J, with 11 bases between the two ends. From germline, CDR1 is SEHNR and CDR2 FQNEAQ (reference sequence). The CDR3 protein is CASSFKEGANEKLFF. CDR3 nucleotides: TGTGCCAGCAGCTTCAAAGAGGGGGCTAATGAAAAACTGTTTTTT. The full variable domain, its missing parts supplied by reference TRBV7-9 and TRBJ1-4, is DTGVSQNPRHKITKRGQNVTFRCDPISEHNRLYWYRQTLGQGPEFLTYFQNEAQLEKSRLLSDRFSAERPKGSFSTLEIQRTEQGDSAMYLCASSFKEGANEKLFFGSGTQLSVL.

This clonotype was counted a few times. The V and J genes are TRBV7-9 and TRBJ2-1; 7 bases align to TRBD2. The germline V gene has CDR1 SEHNR and CDR2 FQNEAQ (reference sequence). The CDR3 has 18 residues. With 0 bases clipped from V and 0 bases from J, the junction kept 8 bases outside the gene matches. As DNA, the CDR3 is TGTGCCAGCAGCTTAGCCATAGCGGGCCGGATCTCCTACAATGAGCAGTTCTTC. It codes for CASSLAIAGRISYNEQFF.

This chain links TRBV20-1 with TRBJ2-7; TRBD2 is a possible D gene (5 bases). The germline V gene encodes CDR1 DFQATT and CDR2 SNEGSKA (reference sequence). V lost 4 bases and J 5 bases, leaving 15 bases between the germline ends. The CDR3 sequence is 13 residues long. CDR3 loop: CSAIQPLGDEQYF. The CDR3 nucleotides read TGCAGTGCTATTCAACCACTAGGTGACGAGCAGTACTTC.

This chain connects TRBV5-5 to TRBJ2-7; D unclear. This CDR3 region has 12 residues. CDR1 SGHKS and CDR2 YYEKEE come from the germline V gene (reference sequence). The V end was cut by 2 bases, the J end by 6 bases, with 9 bases between. CDR3 sequence (DNA): TGTGCCAGCAGCTTTTCCTGGTTCGAGCAGTACTTC. It codes for CASSFSWFEQYF.